Listed below are T cell receptor beta chains from one sample, sequenced in a study of control samples from healthy donors and cancer patients. Using immunoSEQ multiplex PCR, the repertoire was profiled, and TCRdb retains in-frame clones only, with some absent. The table shows 55,000 to 90,000 clones, with about 80% occurring only once. The sequencing input was blood. The receptors derive from a man in his fifties in good health. The CDR3 runs from the conserved cysteine through the conserved F or W. D genes are given only for firm matches. Only some rows state a clone size, as once, few, many or a class for expanded clones.

J gene: TRBJ1-6
clone size: NA
D gene: TRBD1
V gene: TRBV15
CDR3 DNA: TGTGCCACCAGCGGGGACCGGGACAGGGGTTCACCCCTCCACTTT
CDR3 protein: CATSGDRDRGSPLHF

J gene: TRBJ1-3
clone size: NA
D gene: NA
V gene: TRBV2
CDR3 DNA: TGTGCCAGCAGTCCCCTCGACGGAAACACCATATATTTT
CDR3 protein: CASSPLDGNTIYF

J gene: TRBJ1-5
clone size: NA
D gene: NA
V gene: TRBV25-1
CDR3 DNA: TGTGCCAGCAGTGAATTTGGGGGTTCCGAGCCCCAGCATTTT
CDR3 protein: CASSEFGGSEPQHF

J gene: TRBJ2-7
clone size: NA
D gene: NA
V gene: TRBV6-5
CDR3 DNA: TGTGCCAGCAGTACCCCGGGTCCGGCGGGCGAGCAGTACTTC
CDR3 protein: CASSTPGPAGEQYF

J gene: TRBJ1-5
clone size: NA
D gene: NA
V gene: TRBV5-1
CDR3 DNA: TGCGCCAGCAGCTTAACAGGTAGCAATCAGCCCCAGCATTTT
CDR3 protein: CASSLTGSNQPQHF

J gene: TRBJ2-3
clone size: NA
D gene: NA
V gene: TRBV5-1
CDR3 DNA: TGCGCCAGCAGCTTGGTTTTGGGAAGCACAGATACGCAGTATTTT
CDR3 protein: CASSLVLGSTDTQYF

J gene: TRBJ1-2
clone size: NA
D gene: NA
V gene: TRBV19
CDR3 DNA: TGTGCCAGTAGTATACAATCGGCTAACTATGGCTACACCTTC
CDR3 protein: CASSIQSANYGYTF

J gene: TRBJ2-7
clone size: NA
D gene: NA
V gene: TRBV5-6
CDR3 DNA: TGTGCCAGCAGCCCTTCTTTCTACCACGAGCAGTACTTC
CDR3 protein: CASSPSFYHEQYF

J gene: TRBJ2-7
clone size: NA
D gene: NA
V gene: TRBV7-2
CDR3 DNA: TGTGCCAGCAGCTTAACAGCCTACGAGCAGTACTTC
CDR3 protein: CASSLTAYEQYF

J gene: TRBJ2-7
clone size: few
D gene: TRBD1
V gene: TRBV15
CDR3 DNA: TGTGCCACCAGCAGAGATCAGGGGGCGGGAAACGAGCAGTACTTC
CDR3 protein: CATSRDQGAGNEQYF

J gene: TRBJ2-3
clone size: few
D gene: NA
V gene: TRBV9
CDR3 DNA: TGTGCCAGCAGCGGACAGGGGAGGGGCGCAGATACGCAGTATTTT
CDR3 protein: CASSGQGRGADTQYF

J gene: TRBJ2-7
clone size: NA
D gene: NA
V gene: TRBV5-5
CDR3 DNA: TGTGCCAGCAGCCGGGGGCACGAGCAGTACTTC
CDR3 protein: CASSRGHEQYF

J gene: TRBJ2-3
clone size: NA
D gene: NA
V gene: TRBV6-6
CDR3 DNA: TGTGCCAGCAGTTATTTCATTTCAGATACGCAGTATTTT
CDR3 protein: CASSYFISDTQYF

J gene: TRBJ2-7
clone size: few
D gene: TRBD1
V gene: TRBV5-1
CDR3 DNA: TGCGCCAGCAAACGTGATGGGACAGGGGGGATCGAGCAGTACTTC
CDR3 protein: CASKRDGTGGIEQYF

J gene: TRBJ2-3
clone size: NA
D gene: NA
V gene: TRBV7-7
CDR3 DNA: TGTGCCAGCAGCTTGGGATCGACAGCTAGGGATACGCAGTATTTT
CDR3 protein: CASSLGSTARDTQYF

J gene: TRBJ1-1
clone size: NA
D gene: NA
V gene: TRBV12-3/TRBV12-4
CDR3 DNA: TGTGCCAGCAGTAGAGTCAGAACTGAAGCTTTCTTT
CDR3 protein: CASSRVRTEAFF

J gene: TRBJ2-7
clone size: NA
D gene: TRBD2
V gene: TRBV28
CDR3 DNA: TGTGCCAGCAGTTTAGGGCTAGCGGGGCGGTACGAGCAGTACTTC
CDR3 protein: CASSLGLAGRYEQYF

J gene: TRBJ2-2
clone size: NA
D gene: NA
V gene: TRBV3-1/TRBV3-2
CDR3 DNA: TGTGCCAGCAGCCCTCCTGGGCAAAGGGGGACCGGGGAGCTGTTTTTT
CDR3 protein: CASSPPGQRGTGELFF

J gene: TRBJ2-7
clone size: NA
D gene: TRBD1
V gene: TRBV6-2/TRBV6-3
CDR3 DNA: TGTGCCAGCAGTCAGTGGGACAGGGCGCGGGAGCAGTACTTC
CDR3 protein: CASSQWDRAREQYF

J gene: TRBJ2-2
clone size: NA
D gene: NA
V gene: TRBV7-9
CDR3 DNA: TGTGCCAGCACCGGGCTTCGGAAGAACACCGGGGAGCTGTTTTTT
CDR3 protein: CASTGLRKNTGELFF

J gene: TRBJ2-1
clone size: NA
D gene: TRBD2
V gene: TRBV5-1
CDR3 DNA: TGCGCCAGCAGCTCAATCCTAGCGGGAGTACCCAATGAGCAGTTCTTC
CDR3 protein: CASSSILAGVPNEQFF

J gene: TRBJ2-2
clone size: NA
D gene: TRBD2
V gene: TRBV28
CDR3 DNA: TGTGCCAGCAGTTTAAGCCCGGGGGGACACACCGGGGAGCTGTTTTTT
CDR3 protein: CASSLSPGGHTGELFF

J gene: TRBJ1-6
clone size: NA
D gene: NA
V gene: TRBV6-1
CDR3 DNA: TGTGCCAGCAGTGAAGTGAGGTGGACGAGCTCCTATAATTCACCCCTCCACTTT
CDR3 protein: CASSEVRWTSSYNSPLHF

J gene: TRBJ2-7
clone size: NA
D gene: TRBD1
V gene: TRBV7-8
CDR3 DNA: TGTGCCAGCAGCCCAAGACCACAGGGGGGCTACGAGCAGTACTTC
CDR3 protein: CASSPRPQGGYEQYF

J gene: TRBJ1-1
clone size: NA
D gene: TRBD1
V gene: TRBV30
CDR3 DNA: TGTGCCTGGAGGCGGGACAGGCCAAATGAAGCTTTCTTT
CDR3 protein: CAWRRDRPNEAFF

J gene: TRBJ2-7
clone size: once
D gene: TRBD2
V gene: TRBV28
CDR3 DNA: TGTGCCTCTTGCTCTAGCGGGAGGGCCTTAATCTGCGAGCAGTACTTC
CDR3 protein: CASCSSGRALICEQYF

J gene: TRBJ2-3
clone size: NA
D gene: NA
V gene: TRBV27
CDR3 DNA: TGTGCCAGCAGTTTAACGGGGGAAAATACGCAGTATTTT
CDR3 protein: CASSLTGENTQYF

J gene: TRBJ2-5
clone size: NA
D gene: NA
V gene: TRBV10-3
CDR3 DNA: TGTGCCATCAGTGGGGGCAGCCAACCTGGGGAGACCCAGTACTTC
CDR3 protein: CAISGGSQPGETQYF

J gene: TRBJ1-1
clone size: NA
D gene: NA
V gene: TRBV5-6
CDR3 DNA: TGTGCCAGCAGCTTGGCAGGGGTGGTCCCTGAAGCTTTCTTT
CDR3 protein: CASSLAGVVPEAFF

J gene: TRBJ2-5
clone size: once
D gene: NA
V gene: TRBV25-1
CDR3 DNA: TGTGCCAGCAGTGAGCCCATTAAAGGTTCTCCCCGGGGGGAGACCCAGTACTTC
CDR3 protein: CASSEPIKGSPRGETQYF

J gene: TRBJ2-7
clone size: few
D gene: TRBD1
V gene: TRBV24-1
CDR3 DNA: TGTGCCAAACTGGGACAGGAGCCCCGCGAGCAGTACTTC
CDR3 protein: CAKLGQEPREQYF

J gene: TRBJ2-7
clone size: NA
D gene: NA
V gene: TRBV12-3/TRBV12-4
CDR3 DNA: TGTGCCAGCAGTTTGGAGCACTACGAGCAGTACTTC
CDR3 protein: CASSLEHYEQYF

J gene: TRBJ2-3
clone size: once
D gene: NA
V gene: TRBV3-1/TRBV3-2
CDR3 DNA: TGTGCCAGCAGCCCCGGTCCCCTCACAGATACGCAGTATTTT
CDR3 protein: CASSPGPLTDTQYF

J gene: TRBJ1-1
clone size: NA
D gene: NA
V gene: TRBV11-3
CDR3 DNA: TGTGCCAGCAGCTTCACGGTTTATACTGAAGCTTTCTTT
CDR3 protein: CASSFTVYTEAFF

J gene: TRBJ2-7
clone size: NA
D gene: TRBD1
V gene: TRBV28
CDR3 DNA: TGTGCCAGAAGGACAGGGCCCTACGAGCAGTACTTC
CDR3 protein: CARRTGPYEQYF

J gene: TRBJ1-5
clone size: NA
D gene: NA
V gene: TRBV7-9
CDR3 DNA: TGTGCCAGCAGCCCAGGGGACCAGCCCCAGCATTTT
CDR3 protein: CASSPGDQPQHF

J gene: TRBJ1-1
clone size: NA
D gene: NA
V gene: TRBV28
CDR3 DNA: TGTGCCAGCGGCCCCCGGGCGGCTTTCTTT
CDR3 protein: CASGPRAAFF

J gene: TRBJ2-3
clone size: NA
D gene: NA
V gene: TRBV3-1/TRBV3-2
CDR3 DNA: TGTGCCAGCAGCCTCCGGGCCGGGAGAACAGATACGCAGTATTTT
CDR3 protein: CASSLRAGRTDTQYF

J gene: TRBJ2-1
clone size: NA
D gene: TRBD2
V gene: TRBV2
CDR3 DNA: TGTGCCAGCAGTGGGACTAGCGGGAGAATTACGAACAATGAGCAGTTCTTC
CDR3 protein: CASSGTSGRITNNEQFF

J gene: TRBJ2-7
clone size: once
D gene: NA
V gene: TRBV7-9
CDR3 DNA: TGTGCCAGCAGCTTAGCGGCGGCCAACTCCTACGAGCAGTACTTC
CDR3 protein: CASSLAAANSYEQYF

J gene: TRBJ1-6
clone size: NA
D gene: NA
V gene: TRBV29-1
CDR3 DNA: TGCAGCGTTGCTGGAGAGGGATCACCCCTCCACTTT
CDR3 protein: CSVAGEGSPLHF

J gene: TRBJ2-1
clone size: NA
D gene: TRBD2
V gene: TRBV18
CDR3 DNA: TGTGCCAGCTCACCCATTCAACTAGCGGGGGTTCGGAATGAGCAGTTCTTC
CDR3 protein: CASSPIQLAGVRNEQFF

J gene: TRBJ1-5
clone size: NA
D gene: TRBD1
V gene: TRBV18
CDR3 DNA: TGTACCAGCTCACCCTCCGGGACAGGGACCAATCAGCCCCAGCATTTT
CDR3 protein: CTSSPSGTGTNQPQHF

J gene: TRBJ2-3
clone size: NA
D gene: NA
V gene: TRBV7-9
CDR3 DNA: TGTGCCAGCAGCCCCCCCCTCACAGATACGCAGTATTTT
CDR3 protein: CASSPPLTDTQYF

J gene: TRBJ1-3
clone size: NA
D gene: NA
V gene: TRBV25-1
CDR3 DNA: TGTGCCAGCAGTGAATATGAGACCGGGTCCTCTGGAAACACCATATATTTT
CDR3 protein: CASSEYETGSSGNTIYF

J gene: TRBJ1-3
clone size: NA
D gene: NA
V gene: TRBV6-5
CDR3 DNA: TGTGCCAGCAGTTACGAAAAAGGGGCGGGAAACACCATATATTTT
CDR3 protein: CASSYEKGAGNTIYF

J gene: TRBJ1-6
clone size: NA
D gene: NA
V gene: TRBV7-2
CDR3 DNA: TGTGCCAGCAGCTTAGATAGGGGTTATTCACCCCTCCACTTT
CDR3 protein: CASSLDRGYSPLHF

J gene: TRBJ1-1
clone size: once
D gene: NA
V gene: TRBV12-3/TRBV12-4
CDR3 DNA: TGTGCCAGCAGCCTTTCACTCGAAGCTTTCTTT
CDR3 protein: CASSLSLEAFF

J gene: TRBJ2-3
clone size: NA
D gene: TRBD2
V gene: TRBV5-4
CDR3 DNA: TGTGCCAGCAGCTTAGGATTAGCGGGGAGCACAGATACGCAGTATTTT
CDR3 protein: CASSLGLAGSTDTQYF

J gene: TRBJ2-6
clone size: NA
D gene: NA
V gene: TRBV19
CDR3 DNA: TGTGCCAGTAGTTCCCGCGGTTCTGGGGCCAACGTCCTGACTTTC
CDR3 protein: CASSSRGSGANVLTF